Listed below are T cell receptor beta chains from one sample, sequenced in a study of T cell therapy product for transplant patients. These receptors lack a known antigen. Only in-frame clones appear in the TCRdb table, and some are missing; sequencing was by immunoSEQ multiplex PCR. The table records around 640 clones, 80% to 85% of them present only once. The source material was a sorted cell population cultured from PBMCs. The receptor set was obtained from an adult in good health. Both conserved end residues are part of each CDR3. A D gene is named only where the DNA matches it firmly. Some rows mark clone size as missing; the rest say once, few, many or name a class of expanded clone.

V gene: TRBV4-2
clone size: NA
CDR3 length: 15
J gene: TRBJ1-3
D gene: TRBD1
CDR3 DNA: TGTGCCAGCAGCTTAGGAGGGGGCACTGGAAACACCATATATTTT
CDR3 protein: CASSLGGGTGNTIYF

V gene: TRBV25-1
clone size: NA
CDR3 length: 13
J gene: TRBJ1-2
D gene: NA
CDR3 DNA: TGTGCCAGCAGTGCTAAGTTCAGGGAAGGCTACACCTTC
CDR3 protein: CASSAKFREGYTF

V gene: TRBV28
clone size: few
CDR3 length: 15
J gene: TRBJ2-4
D gene: NA
CDR3 DNA: TGTGCCAGCAGCGGAAGAGAACTAGCCAAAAACATTCAGTACTTC
CDR3 protein: CASSGRELAKNIQYF

V gene: TRBV4-2
clone size: NA
CDR3 length: 17
J gene: TRBJ2-1
D gene: NA
CDR3 DNA: TGTGCCAGCAGCCAAGATTTGGCGGGATTAAATGACAATGAGCAGTTCTTC
CDR3 protein: CASSQDLAGLNDNEQFF

V gene: TRBV9
clone size: NA
CDR3 length: 13
J gene: TRBJ2-1
D gene: NA
CDR3 DNA: TGTGCCAGCAGCATCACCGGGGCCGGCGAGCAGTTCTTC
CDR3 protein: CASSITGAGEQFF

V gene: TRBV2
clone size: NA
CDR3 length: 14
J gene: TRBJ2-7
D gene: NA
CDR3 DNA: TGTGCCATAGAGGACGGCCTTTCCAAAAACGAGCAGTACTTC
CDR3 protein: CAIEDGLSKNEQYF

V gene: TRBV5-1
clone size: few
CDR3 length: 15
J gene: TRBJ2-2
D gene: NA
CDR3 DNA: TGCGCCAGCAGCTTCCGGGGGATCGTAGCCGGGGAGCTGTTTTTT
CDR3 protein: CASSFRGIVAGELFF

V gene: TRBV7-9
clone size: NA
CDR3 length: 14
J gene: TRBJ2-5
D gene: NA
CDR3 DNA: TGTGCCAGCAGCTGGACTTCCGAATGGGAGACCCAGTACTTC
CDR3 protein: CASSWTSEWETQYF

V gene: TRBV11-3
clone size: once
CDR3 length: 13
J gene: TRBJ2-7
D gene: NA
CDR3 DNA: TGTGCCAGCAGCTTTTCGGGGGAGCGCGAGCAGTACTTC
CDR3 protein: CASSFSGEREQYF

V gene: TRBV28
clone size: NA
CDR3 length: 21
J gene: TRBJ1-3
D gene: NA
CDR3 DNA: TGTGCCAGCACTGTGGGCCCCCTTAGACGCGGACGGGCTCTGCGTGGAAACACCATATATTTT
CDR3 protein: CASTVGPLRRGRALRGNTIYF

V gene: TRBV6-5
clone size: NA
CDR3 length: 14
J gene: TRBJ1-2
D gene: NA
CDR3 DNA: TGTGCCAGCAGTGTGACAGGAGCTAACTATGGCTACACCTTC
CDR3 protein: CASSVTGANYGYTF

V gene: TRBV7-2
clone size: NA
CDR3 length: 14
J gene: TRBJ1-1
D gene: NA
CDR3 DNA: TGTGCCAGCAGCTTAGCGCCCAGCTACACTGAAGCTTTCTTT
CDR3 protein: CASSLAPSYTEAFF

V gene: TRBV7-3
clone size: NA
CDR3 length: 14
J gene: TRBJ2-3
D gene: NA
CDR3 DNA: TGTGCCAGCAGCTTAATGTCTAGCACAGATACGCAGTATTTT
CDR3 protein: CASSLMSSTDTQYF

V gene: TRBV7-3
clone size: NA
CDR3 length: 15
J gene: TRBJ2-5
D gene: TRBD2
CDR3 DNA: TGTGCCAGCAGCTTAAAGCTAGCGGGACAAGAGACCCAGTACTTC
CDR3 protein: CASSLKLAGQETQYF